The clone carrying this TCR beta chain appeared a single time. This record comes from a study of T cell changes during pregnancy in multiple sclerosis. The CDR3 sequence is 18 residues long. V lost 0 bases and J lost 4; bases outside the gene matches: 14. CDR1 SQVTM and CDR2 ANQGSEA come from the germline V gene. Clones were read by immunoSEQ multiplex PCR, and TCRdb kept only the in-frame ones, dropping some. The sample contains under 85,000 clones, about 89% of which appear only once. The chain is built from TRBV29-1 and TRBJ2-5, with 10 bases aligning to TRBD2. The sequence derives from a female donor with multiple sclerosis, enrolled in a pregnancy study. The sequenced sample was CD4+ T cells from peripheral blood mononuclear cells, obtained in the second trimester of pregnancy. DNA for the CDR3: TGCAGCGTTGAAGATCTACAGCGGGAGGGCCTGACTCCAGAGACCCAGTACTTC. This encodes CSVEDLQREGLTPETQYF.